The clone carrying this T cell receptor beta chain has a single count. The entry originates in a study of blood T cell repertoires in COVID-19. Across the study: T cells, B-cell-depleted T cells, or PBMCs supplied cDNA or gDNA.

In the study's own analysis: Reference gene primer amplification in the assay estimated nucleated cell counts. Profiling relied on immunoSEQ multiplex PCR, and the TCRdb table lists in-frame clones only, not all of them. The V and J calls and the clone size are those of that table, but D and trimming were determined from the DNA. This table holds a few hundred thousand clones, over 75% found once. The germline V and J ends were trimmed by 4 bases and 0 bases, with 16 bases remaining between them. There are 16 residues in the CDR3. The germline V gene has CDR1 SGHNT and CDR2 YYREEE (reference sequence).

The sequenced sample consisted of peripheral blood. This TCR was sampled from a human donor in a cohort sampled during active COVID-19. This sequence joins TRBV5-4 and TRBJ1-1, with D unresolved. The CDR3 sequence: CASSIPGRVMNTEAFF. CDR3 in DNA: TGTGCCAGCAGCATCCCCGGGCGGGTCATGAACACTGAAGCTTTCTTT.